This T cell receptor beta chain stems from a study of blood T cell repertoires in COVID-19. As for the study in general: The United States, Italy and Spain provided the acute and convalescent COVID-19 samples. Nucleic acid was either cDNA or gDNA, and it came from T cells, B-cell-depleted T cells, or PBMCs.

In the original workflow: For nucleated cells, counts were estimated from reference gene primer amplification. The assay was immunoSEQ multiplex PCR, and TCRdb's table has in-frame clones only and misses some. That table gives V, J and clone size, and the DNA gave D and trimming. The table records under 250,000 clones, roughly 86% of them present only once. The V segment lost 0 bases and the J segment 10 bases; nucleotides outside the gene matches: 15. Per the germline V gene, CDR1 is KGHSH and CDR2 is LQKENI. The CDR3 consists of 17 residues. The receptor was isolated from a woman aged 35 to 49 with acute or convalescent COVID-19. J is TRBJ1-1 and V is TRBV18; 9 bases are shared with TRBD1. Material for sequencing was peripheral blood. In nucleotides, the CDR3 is TGTGCCAGCTCACCACCGTCAGGCACAGGGGGCCCGGTGGGAGCTTTCTTT. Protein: CASSPPSGTGGPVGAFF. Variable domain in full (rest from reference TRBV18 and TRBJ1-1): NAGVMQNPRHLVRRRGQEARLRCSPMKGHSHVYWYRQLPEEGLKFMVYLQKENIIDESGMPKERFSAEFPKEGPSILRIQQVVRGDSAAYFCASSPPSGTGGPVGAFFGQGTRLTVV.